A single sample is the source of the 23 T cell receptor beta chains below, sequenced in a study of blood T cell repertoires in COVID-19. Assay: immunoSEQ multiplex PCR; the TCRdb copy retains only in-frame clones and omits some. The table lists around 170,000 clones, about 84% of them singletons. The sequenced material came from PBMCs or T cells enriched from blood (not recorded which). Receptors were obtained from a woman in her twenties or thirties who had recovered from COVID-19.

Only a few counts were recorded for this clone. The chain links TRBV27 to TRBJ1-6; 11 bases are a match to TRBD1. Germline lookup yields CDR1 MNHEY and CDR2 SMNVEV (reference sequence). Unmatched junction bases numbered 2, after V lost 1 base and J lost 9 bases. This CDR3 is 15 amino acids long. The CDR3 spells CASSLWDRGASPLHF. CDR3 DNA: TGTGCCAGCAGTTTATGGGACAGGGGGGCTTCACCCCTCCACTTT.

The genes are TRBV27 and TRBJ1-1, with 7 bases aligning to TRBD1. Per germline, CDR1 MNHEY and CDR2 SMNVEV (reference sequence). Unmatched junction bases numbered 1, after V lost 3 bases and J lost 0 bases. This CDR3 has 14 residues. The CDR3 DNA reads TGTGCCAGCAGTTTCGGACAGGTGAACACTGAAGCTTTCTTT. Protein product: CASSFGQVNTEAFF.

The V and J genes are TRBV19 and TRBJ2-7; 7 bases match TRBD1. The CDR3 is made up of 13 amino acids. V trimming: 3 bases; J trimming: 2 bases; junction bases outside the gene matches: 1. Germline CDR1 is LNHDA and CDR2 is SQIVND (reference sequence). The CDR3 DNA sequence: TGTGCCAGTAGTATGCAGGGGGCCTACGAGCAGTACTTC. Translated, it gives CASSMQGAYEQYF.

The rearrangement uses TRBV7-3 and TRBJ2-7, with 13 bases matching TRBD2. CDR1 is SGHTA and CDR2 is FQGTGA in the germline V gene. V trimming: 5 bases; J trimming: 6 bases; junction bases outside the gene matches: 7. The CDR3 loop spans 15 amino acids. In DNA, the CDR3 is TGTGCCAGCAGCCCACTAGCGGGAGGGCTTTCCGAGCAGTACTTC. Its protein is CASSPLAGGLSEQYF.

The V and J genes are TRBV6-5 and TRBJ1-1, with D possibly TRBD1 on 6 matching bases. Trimming left V 2 bases short and J 6 bases short, with 19 bases between. The germline V gene has CDR1 MNHEY and CDR2 SVGAGI. The length of the CDR3 is 16 residues. The CDR3 region has the DNA TGTGCCAGCAGTTACCGACCCCTGAGACAGGTAGCTGAAGCTTTCTTT. Protein product: CASSYRPLRQVAEAFF.

The rearrangement uses TRBV6-5 and TRBJ1-2; the match to TRBD1 covers 7 bases. This CDR3 is 14 amino acids long. V gave up 4 bases and J gave up 5 bases; unmatched junction bases: 7. In germline, CDR1 is MNHEY, CDR2 SVGAGI. CDR3 nucleotides: TGTGCCAGCAGTTTCGACAGGGCGGGTTATGGCTACACCTTC. Translated, it gives CASSFDRAGYGYTF.

V gene TRBV28 combines with J gene TRBJ2-1, with D unclear. The CDR3 totals 15 residues. CDR1 is MDHEN and CDR2 is SYDVKM in the germline V gene. The ends were cut back, 8 bases at V and 4 bases at J, with 18 bases in the middle. The CDR3 DNA reads TGTGCCAGCGGATCCAAGGCTAGGTGGTACAATGAGCAGTTCTTC. Translated: CASGSKARWYNEQFF. The variable domain in full, completed from reference TRBV28 and TRBJ2-1, reads DVKVTQSSRYLVKRTGEKVFLECVQDMDHENMFWYRQDPGLGLRLIYFSYDVKMKEKGDIPEGYSVSREKKERFSLILESASTNQTSMYLCASGSKARWYNEQFFGPGTRLTVL.

This sequence joins TRBV6-2 or TRBV6-3 and TRBJ2-7, with 9 nucleotides matching TRBD2. Germline CDR1 MNHEY, CDR2 SVGEGT. V shed 2 bases, J shed 2 bases, and the junction held 7 bases outside the gene matches. The CDR3 has 16 residues. CDR3 sequence reads: CASSYGLLAGPYEQYF. CDR3 bases: TGTGCCAGCAGTTACGGGCTACTAGCGGGCCCCTACGAGCAGTACTTC.

The V call is TRBV13, the J call TRBJ2-3; TRBD1 matches at 7 bases. Germline-derived CDR1 and CDR2 are PRHDT and FYEKMQ (reference sequence). The CDR3 loop spans 16 amino acids. The J segment lost 0 bases and the V segment lost 5 bases, leaving 8 bases of the junction unmatched. CDR3 loop: CASSDGTVTSTDTQYF. The CDR3 coding sequence is TGTGCCAGCAGCGACGGGACAGTCACTAGCACAGATACGCAGTATTTT.

V is TRBV28 and J is TRBJ1-4, with 7 bases that match TRBD1. CDR3 size: 14 residues. The germline gives CDR1 MDHEN, CDR2 SYDVKM. V was pared by 3 bases and J by 8 bases, with 6 bases of the junction left unmatched. CDR3 in amino acids: CASSLAGGQEKLFF. Written as DNA, the CDR3 is TGTGCCAGCAGTTTGGCGGGGGGACAGGAAAAACTGTTTTTT.

The V and J genes are TRBV6-5 and TRBJ2-7, with TRBD2 identical over 9 bases. CDR1 and CDR2 from the germline V gene are MNHEY and SVGAGI. V trimming: 2 bases; J trimming: 4 bases; junction bases outside the gene matches: 9. CDR3 size: 16 residues. The DNA of the CDR3 is TGTGCCAGCAGTTACGCAGGGGCTAGCGGGGAATACGAGCAGTACTTC. It is translated as CASSYAGASGEYEQYF.

This chain joins TRBV27 and TRBJ1-5, with a weak D call TRBD1 (5 bases). CDR3 length equals 14 residues. The germline V gene encodes CDR1 MNHEY and CDR2 SMNVEV (reference sequence). Trimming took 6 bases from V and 2 from J, leaving 11 bases between them. CDR3 in amino acids: CASRVGAGNQPQHF. CDR3 in DNA: TGTGCCAGCAGGGTAGGGGCCGGCAATCAGCCCCAGCATTTT.

The chain combines TRBV19 with TRBJ2-7; tentative D call: TRBD2 (6 bases). V shed 11 bases and J shed 2 bases, with 13 bases lying between them. This CDR3 comprises 12 residues. Germline CDR1 reads LNHDA; CDR2 reads SQIVND (reference sequence). The CDR3 DNA is TGTGCCTCCGGGGACTCCCCCTACGAGCAGTACTTC. Amino acid sequence: CASGDSPYEQYF.

The CDR3 region is CASSFFQRGSSYEQYF. CDR3 bases: TGCGCCAGCAGCTTTTTCCAGCGGGGAAGCTCCTACGAGCAGTACTTC. This chain joins TRBV5-1 and TRBJ2-7, with 7 nucleotides matching TRBD2. Losses at the gene ends were 2 bases for V and 0 bases for J; bases not matched to a gene: 8. Germline V gene data show CDR1 as SGHRS and CDR2 as YFSETQ. This CDR3 region has 16 residues.

The rearrangement links TRBV4-1 to TRBJ2-7, with 9 bases lining up with TRBD2. V lost 6 bases and J lost 1; bases outside the gene matches: 7. Germline CDR1 and CDR2: MGHRA and YSYEKL. The CDR3 consists of 15 residues. The CDR3: CASRSELAGSYEQYF. CDR3 DNA: TGCGCCAGCAGAAGCGAGCTAGCGGGATCCTACGAGCAGTACTTC.

The J gene is TRBJ1-2, the V gene TRBV5-6, with 7 bases fitting TRBD1. Germline V gives CDR1 SGHDT, CDR2 YYEEEE. J gave up 8 bases and V 4 bases, and 5 bases lay outside the gene matches. The CDR3 runs 12 residues. The CDR3, as DNA: TGTGCCAGCAGCCCGGGACAGAAAGGCTACACCTTC. Its translation is CASSPGQKGYTF.

V usage is TRBV4-1 and J usage is TRBJ1-5; D is possibly TRBD1 (6 bases). The CDR3 covers 15 residues. The ends were cut back, 1 base at V and 3 bases at J, with 10 bases in the middle. Germline V gene sequence: CDR1 MGHRA, CDR2 YSYEKL. The CDR3 loop is CASSQAWDTNQPQHF. CDR3 sequence (DNA): TGCGCCAGCAGCCAAGCTTGGGACACCAATCAGCCCCAGCATTTT.

J is TRBJ2-7 and V is TRBV28; 13 nucleotides align to TRBD2. Germline CDR1 reads MDHEN; CDR2 reads SYDVKM. V was pared by 10 bases and J by 2 bases, with 11 bases of the junction left unmatched. The CDR3 is 16 residues long. CDR3 protein: CATRLAGGRGTYEQYF. DNA of the CDR3: TGTGCCACCAGACTAGCGGGAGGCCGGGGGACCTACGAGCAGTACTTC.

This chain connects TRBV19 to TRBJ2-6; D uncertain. Per the germline V gene, CDR1 is LNHDA and CDR2 is SQIVND (reference sequence). CDR3 length: 19 residues. Trimming left V 6 bases short and J 0 bases short, with 21 bases between. The CDR3 here is CASRYLDPIRSSGANVLTF. DNA of the CDR3: TGTGCCAGTAGGTACCTAGACCCTATCCGGAGCTCTGGGGCCAACGTCCTGACTTTC.

The V and J genes are TRBV2 and TRBJ1-6, with 9 bases that match TRBD1. Germline CDR1 and CDR2: SNHLY and FYNNEI. The V gene end was trimmed by 6 bases and the J gene end by 9 bases; junction bases not matched to a gene: 12. CDR3 length equals 16 residues. The CDR3 sequence: CASRGDRALGGSPLHF. The CDR3 region has the DNA TGTGCCAGCAGGGGGGACAGGGCCCTCGGGGGTTCACCCCTCCACTTT.

The chain is built from TRBV7-8 and TRBJ2-1, with D tentatively TRBD2 (6 bases). Germline V lookup: CDR1 SGHVS, CDR2 FQNEAQ. The CDR3 runs 15 residues. V dropped 6 bases and J dropped 0 bases, with 12 bases sitting between them. The CDR3 DNA follows: TGTGCCAGCAGACCGGACGGGAGCTCCTACAATGAGCAGTTCTTC. Its translation: CASRPDGSSYNEQFF.

This clone occurred a few times. This chain uses TRBV2 with TRBJ2-5; TRBD2 agrees at 9 bases. Germline CDR1 SNHLY, CDR2 FYNNEI. There are 14 residues in the CDR3. The J segment lost 2 bases and the V segment lost 11 bases, leaving 9 bases of the junction unmatched. The CDR3 protein is CACRGSGRQETQYF. The CDR3 DNA reads TGTGCCTGCCGGGGTAGCGGGAGACAAGAGACCCAGTACTTC. Full variable domain (missing parts from reference TRBV2 and TRBJ2-5): EPEVTQTPSHQVTQMGQEVILRCVPISNHLYFYWYRQILGQKVEFLVSFYNNEISEKSEIFDDQFSVERPDGSNFTLKIRSTKLEDSAMYFCACRGSGRQETQYFGPGTRLLVL.

This rearrangement joins TRBV9 to TRBJ1-6, with D uncertain. Germline CDR1 reads SGDLS; CDR2 reads YYNGEE. This CDR3 contains 12 residues. Trimming took off 0 bases at V and 15 bases at J, with 10 bases between the two ends. The CDR3 sequence: CASSVAQPNLHF. CDR3 nucleotides: TGTGCCAGCAGCGTAGCTCAACCTAACCTCCACTTT.